The 7 T cell receptor beta chains reported below all come from one sample, sequenced in a study of T cell repertoires in cytomegalovirus infection. Each CDR3 protein gets one entry after TCRdb re-called the reads with MiXCR. The table shows hundreds of thousands of distinct CDR3 sequences, with approximately 25% occurring only once. Sequencing was performed on CD8+ T cells from PBMCs. The receptor set was obtained from a human donor in good health (CMV status not recorded). Some clones in this sample may be carry-over from other donors' samples.

The sample holds many counts of this clonotype. The chain is built from TRBV7-6 and TRBJ2-2; 16 nucleotides align to TRBD2. Trimming at V came to 3 bases and at J to 0 bases, leaving 1 base not matched to a gene. CDR1 SGHVS and CDR2 FNYEAQ come from the germline V gene. The CDR3 has 18 residues. The CDR3 is CASSLGLAGGTNTGELFF. The DNA for the CDR3 is TGTGCCAGCAGCTTGGGACTAGCGGGGGGGACGAACACCGGGGAGCTGTTTTTT.

This clonotype turned up a few times. The chain has TRBV27 and TRBJ2-3, with TRBD1 matching 8 bases. In germline, CDR1 is MNHEY, CDR2 SMNVEV (reference sequence). The CDR3 runs 20 residues. V lost 4 bases to trimming and J lost 3 bases; unmatched junction nucleotides: 21. CDR3 loop: CASSWATGEVSSFWTDTQYF. In nucleotides, the CDR3 is TGTGCCAGCAGTTGGGCGACAGGGGAGGTATCCTCGTTCTGGACAGATACGCAGTATTTT.

V and J are TRBV7-9 and TRBJ2-1; no definite D call. Trimming cost V 5 bases and J 7 bases, with 21 bases left between them. This CDR3 spans 16 amino acids. Per germline, CDR1 SEHNR and CDR2 FQNEAQ (reference sequence). The CDR3 DNA reads TGTGCCAGCAGCACCCGATCAATAGCCGGAGCTAATGAGCAGTTCTTC. Translating it yields CASSTRSIAGANEQFF.

This rearrangement joins TRBV12-3 or TRBV12-4 to TRBJ2-7, with a weak D call TRBD2 (6 bases). Deletions cut 7 bases from V and 2 bases from J, with 21 bases between. This CDR3 is built from 16 residues. The CDR3 DNA reads as TGTGCCAGCAACTTCTTTGGGGGGATTCATCCCTACGAGCAGTACTTC. Translation gives CASNFFGGIHPYEQYF.

This clonotype has ten or more counts. The V gene is TRBV6-5, the J gene TRBJ1-4; a possible D gene is TRBD1 (6 bases). Germline CDR1 is MNHEY and CDR2 is SVGAGI. Trimming removed 2 bases from V and 4 bases from J, with 14 bases in between. This CDR3 has 16 amino acids. For the CDR3, the DNA is TGTGCCAGCAGTTACCAGTGGACAGAGGATAATGAAAAACTGTTTTTT. It is translated as CASSYQWTEDNEKLFF.

This clonotype was recorded a few times. V gene TRBV25-1 combines with J gene TRBJ1-3; D gene ambiguous. Germline V gives CDR1 MGHDK, CDR2 SYGVNS. V dropped 3 bases and J dropped 0 bases, with 12 bases sitting between them. CDR3 size: 16 residues. CDR3 nucleotides: TGTGCCAGCAGTGACCCCTCGCTGCGCTCTGGAAACACCATATATTTT. This gives the protein CASSDPSLRSGNTIYF.

The V gene is TRBV7-9, the J gene TRBJ2-7, with 7 bases fitting TRBD1. CDR1 and CDR2 from the germline V gene are SEHNR and FQNEAQ (reference sequence). The CDR3 is made up of 15 amino acids. Trimming at V came to 6 bases and at J to 5 bases, leaving 13 bases not matched to a gene. The CDR3 sequence: CASRSGQASLDEQYF. The CDR3 coding sequence is TGTGCCAGCAGATCCGGACAGGCTAGCTTGGACGAGCAGTACTTC.